Listed here is a single T cell receptor beta chain. The sample comes from a study of vaccination and CD4 T cells after COVID-19. The wider study: Post-COVID specimens were obtained a median about 100 days after diagnosis (range 35 to 161).

With V trimmed by 6 bases and J by 6 bases, 4 bases remained unmatched. This CDR3 has 15 residues. CDR1 and CDR2 (germline): MNHNS, SASEGT. TCRdb re-derived calls from the PCR reads in MiXCR, one entry per CDR3 protein. The sample holds about 40,000 distinct CDR3 sequences, about 35% seen once. Sample time point: late sampling 161 to 241 days after vaccination in a few convalescent patients. Positive PCR tests were logged from March through December 2020, ahead of US Alpha, Beta and Delta variants. The sequences come from CD4+ T cells from blood, collected about 7 months after SARS-CoV-2 vaccination. V gene TRBV6-1 combines with J gene TRBJ2-1, with 14 bases fitting TRBD2. The source is a human donor who had recovered from COVID-19. CDR3 sequence: CASSQGLAGANEQFF. The CDR3 DNA reads TGTGCCAGCAGCCAGGGACTAGCGGGAGCCAATGAGCAGTTCTTC.